Listed here are 18 T cell receptor beta chains from one sample, sequenced in a study of CD8+CD57+ T cells in acquired aplastic anemia. Profiles of TCR beta VDJ and CDR3 were generated from a genomic DNA template. TCRdb re-called the reads through MiXCR, storing one row per CDR3 protein. The sample consists of about 270,000 distinct CDR3 sequences, roughly half of them appearing once. The sample taken for sequencing was sorted CD4+, CD8+, or CD8+CD57+ T cells (not recorded which) from PBMCs. These receptors came from a human donor with severe aplastic anemia or a healthy control (not recorded which).

This clonotype was observed a handful of times. CDR3 nucleotide sequence: TGCAGTGCTAGAGATAGACTAGCGGGCTACAATGAGCAGTTCTTC. Its translation is CSARDRLAGYNEQFF. The genes are TRBV20-1 and TRBJ2-1, with 10 positions matching TRBD2. From germline, CDR1 is DFQATT and CDR2 SNEGSKA (reference sequence). V was pared by 0 bases and J by 3 bases, with 2 bases of the junction left unmatched. The CDR3 spans 15 residues.

This chain uses TRBV15 with TRBJ2-7; 7 bases agree with TRBD2. CDR1 and CDR2 (germline): LNHNV, YYDKDF (reference sequence). The CDR3 is made up of 14 amino acids. Unmatched junction bases numbered 4, after V lost 0 bases and J lost 5 bases. The CDR3 region is CATSRDLGRDEQYF. The DNA of the CDR3 is TGTGCCACCAGCAGAGATCTAGGGAGGGACGAGCAGTACTTC. Full variable domain (outside the CDR3, taken from reference TRBV15 and TRBJ2-7): DAMVIQNPRYQVTQFGKPVTLSCSQTLNHNVMYWYQQKSSQAPKLLFHYYDKDFNNEADTPDNFQSRRPNTSFCFLDIRSPGLGDTAMYLCATSRDLGRDEQYFGPGTRLTVT.

The gene calls are TRBV7-8 and TRBJ1-5; 10 bases line up with TRBD1. Germline V CDR1 and CDR2: SGHVS, FQNEAQ. The CDR3 consists of 16 residues. The trim removed 3 bases at V and 7 bases at J, leaving 9 bases unmatched. The CDR3 sequence is CASSFGTGAGRQPQHF. The CDR3, as DNA: TGTGCCAGCAGCTTCGGGACAGGGGCAGGGAGGCAGCCCCAGCATTTT.

The sample holds one count of this clonotype. This chain links TRBV7-9 with TRBJ1-5; 9 positions match TRBD1. The germline V gene encodes CDR1 SEHNR and CDR2 FQNEAQ (reference sequence). Unmatched junction bases numbered 15, after V lost 3 bases and J lost 3 bases. The CDR3 runs to 19 residues. The CDR3 is CASSFYDGTGFSNNQPQHF. The CDR3 region has the DNA TGTGCCAGCAGCTTTTACGACGGGACAGGGTTTAGTAACAATCAGCCCCAGCATTTT. The full variable domain, in which reference TRBV7-9 and TRBJ1-5 provide the parts outside the CDR3, is DTGVSQNPRHKITKRGQNVTFRCDPISEHNRLYWYRQTLGQGPEFLTYFQNEAQLEKSRLLSDRFSAERPKGSFSTLEIQRTEQGDSAMYLCASSFYDGTGFSNNQPQHFGDGTRLSIL.

This clonotype was detected ten times or more. The chain links TRBV28 to TRBJ1-6; 10 bases agree with TRBD1. From germline, CDR1 is MDHEN and CDR2 SYDVKM. V was pared by 5 bases and J by 10 bases, with 5 bases of the junction left unmatched. This CDR3 contains 14 residues. In DNA, the CDR3 is TGTGCCAGCAGTCCGGGGACAGGGGACTCACCCCTCCACTTT. Translating gives CASSPGTGDSPLHF.

The V call is TRBV20-1, the J call TRBJ2-6, with TRBD2 matching 7 bases. CDR1 is DFQATT, CDR2 SNEGSKA, per germline (reference sequence). There are 15 residues in the CDR3. CDR3 DNA: TGCAGCGGGAGGACCCAACCCACTGGGGCCAACGTCCTGACTTTC. This gives the protein CSGRTQPTGANVLTF.

This clonotype turned up a few times. The CDR3 region is CSARGLAGYGELFF. The CDR3, as DNA: TGCAGTGCTAGAGGACTAGCGGGCTACGGGGAGCTGTTTTTT. The J gene is TRBJ2-2, the V gene TRBV20-1, with TRBD2 identical over 10 bases. From germline, CDR1 is DFQATT and CDR2 SNEGSKA (reference sequence). The CDR3 covers 14 residues. V dropped 1 base and J dropped 7; count of bases not matched to a gene: 3.

The chain links TRBV20-1 to TRBJ2-7, with D maybe TRBD2 (7 bases). Germline-derived CDR1 and CDR2 are DFQATT and SNEGSKA (reference sequence). Trimming cost V 7 bases and J 3 bases, with 19 bases left between them. This CDR3 spans 14 amino acids. In DNA form, the CDR3 reads TGCAGTGTCACCCGGGGGGACACCTTCTACGAGCAGTACTTC. Protein product: CSVTRGDTFYEQYF.

This clonotype was counted ten times or more. The chain combines TRBV12-3 or TRBV12-4 with TRBJ2-7, with D maybe TRBD2 (7 bases). The CDR3 has 14 residues. Trimming stripped 1 base from V and 7 bases from J, with 14 bases between. As DNA, the CDR3 is TGTGCCAGCAGTTTAGGCACAGGGAGGGGGGAGCAGTACTTC. It yields the protein CASSLGTGRGEQYF.

The chain links TRBV7-8 to TRBJ2-1; D tentatively reads TRBD1 or TRBD2 (5 bases each). CDR3 length equals 16 residues. V shed 5 bases and J shed 7 bases, with 21 bases lying between them. Germline V gene data show CDR1 as SGHVS and CDR2 as FQNEAQ. CDR3 protein: CASSRMTTQGANEQFF. The CDR3 nucleotides read TGTGCCAGCAGCCGTATGACCACTCAGGGAGCGAATGAGCAGTTCTTC. The whole variable domain, filled in from reference TRBV7-8 and TRBJ2-1, reads GAGVSQSPRYKVAKRGQDVALRCDPISGHVSLFWYQQALGQGPEFLTYFQNEAQLDKSGLPSDRFFAERPEGSVSTLKIQRTQQEDSAVYLCASSRMTTQGANEQFFGPGTRLTVL.

The rearrangement uses TRBV29-1 and TRBJ2-1; 8 bases fit TRBD1. CDR1 and CDR2 from the germline V gene are SQVTM and ANQGSEA. There are 13 residues in the CDR3. The CDR3 nucleotides read TGCAGTGTAACAGGGGGCTCCTACAATGAGCAGTTCTTC. Its translation: CSVTGGSYNEQFF.

CDR3 sequence: CASSLGEYGYTF. In DNA form, the CDR3 reads TGTGCCAGCAGTTTAGGCGAGTATGGCTACACCTTC. The V and J genes are TRBV27 and TRBJ1-2; D ambiguous. Germline V gene sequence: CDR1 MNHEY, CDR2 SMNVEV (reference sequence). V lost 2 bases and J 5 bases, leaving 6 bases between the germline ends. CDR3 length equals 12 residues.

This clonotype was found a few times. This chain joins TRBV5-1 and TRBJ2-7, with D maybe TRBD1 (5 bases). V shed 2 bases and J shed 2 bases, with 11 bases lying between them. Per the germline V gene, CDR1 is SGHRS and CDR2 is YFSETQ. CDR3 length: 14 residues. CDR3 nucleotide sequence: TGCGCCAGCAGCTTTGGGGCCGAAACCTACGAGCAGTACTTC. This translates into CASSFGAETYEQYF. Supplemented by reference TRBV5-1 and TRBJ2-7, the full variable domain reads KAGVTQTPRYLIKTRGQQVTLSCSPISGHRSVSWYQQTPGQGLQFLFEYFSETQRNKGNFPGRFSGRQFSNSRSEMNVSTLELGDSALYLCASSFGAETYEQYFGPGTRLTVT.

This clonotype was seen a few times. V and J are TRBV12-3 or TRBV12-4 and TRBJ1-5, with no clear D. This CDR3 is built from 13 residues. V shed 8 bases and J shed 5 bases, with 13 bases lying between them. CDR3 sequence: CASAGELYQPQHF. In DNA form, the CDR3 reads TGTGCCAGCGCAGGAGAGCTTTATCAGCCCCAGCATTTT.

With regard to this clonotype: Given the absence of the conserved phenylalanine or tryptophan at the CDR3 end, a read error is likely. The limits of the CDR3 on the DNA are not certain, so only TCRdb's listed CDR3 is given. The chain carries TRBV5-5 and TRBJ1-2. The CDR3 spans 13 amino acids, including both terminal residues. Germline CDR1 is SGHKS and CDR2 is YYEKEE (reference sequence). The CDR3 is CACSRGGDDGYTC.

The rearrangement joins TRBV7-2 to TRBJ1-6; 8 nucleotides align to TRBD1. The CDR3 contains 16 residues. CDR1 SGHTA and CDR2 FQGNSA come from the germline V gene. Trimming removed 0 bases from V and 10 bases from J; junction bases left unmatched: 8. CDR3 amino acids: CASSLAQGASGSPLHF. The CDR3 DNA reads as TGTGCCAGCAGCTTAGCGCAGGGGGCGAGCGGCTCACCCCTCCACTTT.

In its sample, this clonotype was seen many times. The chain uses TRBV9 and TRBJ1-3; no firm D call. V was shortened by 3 bases and J by 1 base, with 11 bases between the two germline ends. The length of the CDR3 is 15 residues. Germline assignment: CDR1 SGDLS and CDR2 YYNGEE. CDR3: CASSGRGLSGNTIYF. CDR3 DNA: TGTGCCAGCAGCGGACGAGGGCTATCTGGAAACACCATATATTTT. Complete variable domain (other parts from reference TRBV9 and TRBJ1-3): DSGVTQTPKHLITATGQRVTLRCSPRSGDLSVYWYQQSLDQGLQFLIQYYNGEERAKGNILERFSAQQFPDLHSELNLSSLELGDSALYFCASSGRGLSGNTIYFGEGSWLTVV.

This clonotype was picked up many times. The gene calls are TRBV6-5 and TRBJ1-1; 7 bases line up with TRBD1. The CDR3 is 15 residues long. CDR1 is MNHEY and CDR2 is SVGAGI in the germline V gene. Losses at the gene ends were 6 bases for V and 3 bases for J; bases not matched to a gene: 10. CDR3 residues: CASSHKTGYDTEAFF. Written as DNA, the CDR3 is TGTGCCAGCAGCCACAAGACAGGGTATGACACTGAAGCTTTCTTT.